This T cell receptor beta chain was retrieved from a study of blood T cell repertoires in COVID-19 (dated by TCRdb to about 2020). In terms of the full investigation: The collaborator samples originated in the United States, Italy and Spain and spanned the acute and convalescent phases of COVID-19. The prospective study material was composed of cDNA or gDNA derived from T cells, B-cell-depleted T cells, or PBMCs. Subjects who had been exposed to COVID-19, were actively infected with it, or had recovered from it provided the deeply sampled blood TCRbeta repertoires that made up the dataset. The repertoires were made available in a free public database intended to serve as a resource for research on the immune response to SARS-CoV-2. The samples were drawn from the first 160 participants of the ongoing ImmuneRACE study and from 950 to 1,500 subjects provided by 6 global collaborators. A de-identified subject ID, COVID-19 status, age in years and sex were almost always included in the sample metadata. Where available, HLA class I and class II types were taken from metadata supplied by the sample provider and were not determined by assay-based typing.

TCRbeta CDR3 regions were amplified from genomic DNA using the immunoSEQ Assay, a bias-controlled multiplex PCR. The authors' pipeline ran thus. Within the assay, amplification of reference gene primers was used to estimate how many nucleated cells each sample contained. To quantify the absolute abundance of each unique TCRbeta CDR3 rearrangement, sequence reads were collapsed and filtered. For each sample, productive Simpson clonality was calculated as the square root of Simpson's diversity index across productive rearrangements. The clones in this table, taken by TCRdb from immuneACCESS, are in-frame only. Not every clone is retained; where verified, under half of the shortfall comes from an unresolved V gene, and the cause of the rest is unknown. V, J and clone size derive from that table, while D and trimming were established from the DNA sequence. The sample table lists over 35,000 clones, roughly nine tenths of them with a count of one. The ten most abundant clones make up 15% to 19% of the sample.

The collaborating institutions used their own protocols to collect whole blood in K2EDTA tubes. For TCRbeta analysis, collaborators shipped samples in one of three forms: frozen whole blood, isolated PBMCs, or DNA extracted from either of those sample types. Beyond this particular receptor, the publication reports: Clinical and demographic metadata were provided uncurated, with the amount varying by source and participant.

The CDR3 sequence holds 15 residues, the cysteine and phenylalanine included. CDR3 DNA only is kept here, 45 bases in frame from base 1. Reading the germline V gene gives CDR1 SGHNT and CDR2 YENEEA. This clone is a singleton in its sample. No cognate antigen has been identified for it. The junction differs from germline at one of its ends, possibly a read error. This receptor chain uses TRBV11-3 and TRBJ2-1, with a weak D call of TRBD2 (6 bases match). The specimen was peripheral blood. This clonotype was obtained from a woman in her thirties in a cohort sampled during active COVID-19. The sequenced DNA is TGTGCCAGCAGCTTAAGAGCGGGCCCCTACACTGAGCAGTTCTTC. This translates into CASSLRAGPYTEQFF.